The 5 T cell receptor beta chains presented below share a single source sample, sequenced in a study of blood T cells in healthy people across ages. The authors ran a second PCR of 7 to 11 cycles using a sample-barcoded 5' primer and a J-beta primer mix. TCRdb reprocessed the 5' RACE reads via MiXCR and lists one record per CDR3 protein. The data show fewer than 750,000 distinct CDR3 sequences, more than 45% seen once. Sequenced: blood. All receptors come from a man older than 75 in good health.

The V gene is TRBV7-9, the J gene TRBJ2-7, with D uncertain. The V end lost 5 bases, the J end lost 6 bases, and 11 bases lay between the germline ends. CDR3 length equals 12 residues. Germline V gives CDR1 SEHNR, CDR2 FQNEAQ (reference sequence). The CDR3 bases are TGTGCCAGCAGCCGTCCGAGTTTCGAGCAGTACTTC. It encodes CASSRPSFEQYF.

The J gene is TRBJ2-2, the V gene TRBV29-1; D could derive from TRBD1 or TRBD2 (6 bases each). The germline V gene encodes CDR1 SQVTM and CDR2 ANQGSEA. This CDR3 comprises 16 residues. Trimming cost V 1 base and J 4 bases, with 16 bases left between them. Here the CDR3 DNA reads TGCAGCGTTGAAGGGAGGGGCAGGGGCCCCACCGGGGAGCTGTTTTTT. Residues: CSVEGRGRGPTGELFF.

This clonotype has a count of ten or more. One base away lies a much larger clone, so this may be a sequencing read error. V gene TRBV6-6 combines with J gene TRBJ2-3; D perhaps matches TRBD2 (6 bases). This CDR3 has 15 amino acids. V lost 2 bases and J lost 3, with 12 bases in between. The germline V gene encodes CDR1 MNHNY and CDR2 SVGAGI (reference sequence). The CDR3 coding sequence is TGTGCCAGCAGTTACCCCGCCGCGGGGACAGATACGCAGTATTTT. The encoded protein is CASSYPAAGTDTQYF.

V usage is TRBV10-3 and J usage is TRBJ2-7; 9 bases fit TRBD1. V dropped 8 bases and J dropped 6; count of bases not matched to a gene: 14. The CDR3 has 15 amino acids. CDR1 is ENHRY and CDR2 is SYGVKD in the germline V gene. The chain's CDR3 is CAIGTGSNFELEQYF. The DNA for the CDR3 is TGTGCCATCGGGACAGGGTCTAATTTTGAACTCGAGCAGTACTTC.

This clonotype appeared a single time. This chain links TRBV11-2 with TRBJ2-1; maybe TRBD2 (7 bases). The J call may be wrong; the DNA end is better matched by TRBJ2-7. This CDR3 has 14 amino acids. In germline, CDR1 is SGHAT, CDR2 FQNNGV. CDR3 nucleotides: TGTGCCAGCAGCTTCCAGGTCGGGGGGCATGAGCAGTACTTC. Encoded protein: CASSFQVGGHEQYF.